This TCR beta chain was obtained from a study of cytomegalovirus exposure and HLA in healthy donors. Vbeta (60) and Jbeta (13) primers were used in the PCR. Only in-frame clones appear in the TCRdb table, and some are missing; sequencing was by immunoSEQ multiplex PCR. The data hold approximately 91,000 clones, with around nine tenths observed a single time. The V and J ends lost 7 bases and 3 bases, in that order; junction bases with no gene match: 6. CDR1 is MDHEN and CDR2 is SYDVKM in the germline V gene. The CDR3 is 15 amino acids. The V call is TRBV28, the J call TRBJ2-5; 12 bases line up with TRBD2. The sequenced sample consisted of PBMCs. The sequence was obtained from a man in his thirties or forties in good health and CMV-seropositive. CDR3 in DNA: TGTGCCAGCATCCTCTCTAGCGGGAGGGAAGAGACCCAGTACTTC. Encoded protein: CASILSSGREETQYF.